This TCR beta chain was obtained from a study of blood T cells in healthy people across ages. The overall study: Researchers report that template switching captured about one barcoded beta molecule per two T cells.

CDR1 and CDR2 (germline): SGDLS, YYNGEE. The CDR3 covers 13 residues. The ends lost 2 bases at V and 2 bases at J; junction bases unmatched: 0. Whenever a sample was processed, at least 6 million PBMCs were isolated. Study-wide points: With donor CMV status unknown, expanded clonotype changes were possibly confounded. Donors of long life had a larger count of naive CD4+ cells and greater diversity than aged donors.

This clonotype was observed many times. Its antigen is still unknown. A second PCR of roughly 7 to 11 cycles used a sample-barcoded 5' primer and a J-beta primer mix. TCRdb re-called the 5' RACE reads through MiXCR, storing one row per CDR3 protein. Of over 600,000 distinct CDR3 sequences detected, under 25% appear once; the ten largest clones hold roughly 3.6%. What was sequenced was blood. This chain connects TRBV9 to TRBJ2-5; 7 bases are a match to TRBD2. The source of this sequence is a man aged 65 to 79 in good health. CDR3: CASSVGLQETQYF. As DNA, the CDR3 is TGTGCCAGCAGCGTGGGACTACAAGAGACCCAGTACTTC.